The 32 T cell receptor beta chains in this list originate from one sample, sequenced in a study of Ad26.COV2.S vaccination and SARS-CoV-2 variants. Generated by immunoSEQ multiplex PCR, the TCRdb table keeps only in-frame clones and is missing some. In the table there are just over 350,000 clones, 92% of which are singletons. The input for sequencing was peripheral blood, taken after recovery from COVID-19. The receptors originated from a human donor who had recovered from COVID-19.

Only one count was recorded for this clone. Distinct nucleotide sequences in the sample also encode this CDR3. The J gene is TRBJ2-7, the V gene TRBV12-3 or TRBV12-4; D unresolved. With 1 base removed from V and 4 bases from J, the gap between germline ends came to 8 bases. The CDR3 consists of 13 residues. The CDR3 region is CASSLDFSYEQYF. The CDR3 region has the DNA TGTGCCAGCAGTTTAGACTTCTCTTACGAGCAGTACTTC.

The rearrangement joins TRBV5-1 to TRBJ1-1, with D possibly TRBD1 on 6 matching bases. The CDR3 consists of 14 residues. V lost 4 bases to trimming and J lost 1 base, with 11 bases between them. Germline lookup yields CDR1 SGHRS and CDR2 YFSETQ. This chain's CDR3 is CASSSGQPNTEAFF. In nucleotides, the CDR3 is TGCGCCAGCAGCAGCGGACAGCCGAACACTGAAGCTTTCTTT.

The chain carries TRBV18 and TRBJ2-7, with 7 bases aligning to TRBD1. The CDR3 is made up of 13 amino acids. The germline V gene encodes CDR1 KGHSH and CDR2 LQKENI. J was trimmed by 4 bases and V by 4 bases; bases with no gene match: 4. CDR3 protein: CASSHGTAYEQYF. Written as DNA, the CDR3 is TGTGCCAGCTCACACGGGACAGCGTACGAGCAGTACTTC.

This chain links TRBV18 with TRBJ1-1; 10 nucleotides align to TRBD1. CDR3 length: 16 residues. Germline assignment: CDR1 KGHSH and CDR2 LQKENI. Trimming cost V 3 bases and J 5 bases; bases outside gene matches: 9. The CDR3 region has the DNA TGTGCCAGCTCACCGGGGACAGGGGAAGTTTGGACTGAAGCTTTCTTT. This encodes CASSPGTGEVWTEAFF.

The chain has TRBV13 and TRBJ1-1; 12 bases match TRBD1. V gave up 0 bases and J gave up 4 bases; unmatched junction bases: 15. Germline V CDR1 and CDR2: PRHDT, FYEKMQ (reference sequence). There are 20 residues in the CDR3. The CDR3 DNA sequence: TGTGCCAGCAGCTTAGGCCAGGTGACGGGGACAGGGGGCTTGGGCACTGAAGCTTTCTTT. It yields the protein CASSLGQVTGTGGLGTEAFF.

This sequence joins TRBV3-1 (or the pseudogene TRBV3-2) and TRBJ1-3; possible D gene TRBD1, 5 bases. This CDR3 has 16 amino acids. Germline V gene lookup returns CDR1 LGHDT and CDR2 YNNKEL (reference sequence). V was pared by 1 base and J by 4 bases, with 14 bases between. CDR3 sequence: CASSQGGSIGGNTIYF. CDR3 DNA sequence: TGTGCCAGCAGCCAAGGGGGCTCGATTGGGGGAAACACCATATATTTT.

CDR3 protein: CASSSRPGNTIYF. The CDR3 DNA is TGTGCCAGCAGCTCCAGACCGGGAAACACCATATATTTT. J is TRBJ1-3 and V is TRBV11-2; D unresolved. Germline-derived CDR1 and CDR2 are SGHAT and FQNNGV. CDR3 length: 13 amino acids. Trimming pared 4 bases from V and 4 bases from J, leaving 8 bases between. The whole variable domain, remainder taken from reference TRBV11-2 and TRBJ1-3, is EAGVAQSPRYKIIEKRQSVAFWCNPISGHATLYWYQQILGQGPKLLIQFQNNGVVDDSQLPKDRFSAERLKGVDSTLKIQPAKLEDSAVYLCASSSRPGNTIYFGEGSWLTVV.

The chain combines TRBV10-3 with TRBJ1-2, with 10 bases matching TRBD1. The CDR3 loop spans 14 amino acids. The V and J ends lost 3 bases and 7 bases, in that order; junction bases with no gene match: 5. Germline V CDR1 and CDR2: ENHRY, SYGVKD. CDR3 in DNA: TGTGCCATCAGTGACAGACAGGGGGCGGGTGGCTACACCTTC. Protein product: CAISDRQGAGGYTF.

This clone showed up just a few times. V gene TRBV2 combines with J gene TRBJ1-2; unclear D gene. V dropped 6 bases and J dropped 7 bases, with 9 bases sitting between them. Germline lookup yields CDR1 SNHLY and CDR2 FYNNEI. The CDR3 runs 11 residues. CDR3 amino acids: CASRTRGGYTF. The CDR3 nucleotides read TGTGCCAGCAGGACGCGGGGTGGCTACACCTTC.

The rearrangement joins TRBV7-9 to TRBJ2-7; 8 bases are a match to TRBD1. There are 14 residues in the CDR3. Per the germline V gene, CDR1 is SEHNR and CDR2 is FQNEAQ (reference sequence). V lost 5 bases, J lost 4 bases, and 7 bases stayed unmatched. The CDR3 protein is CASSAGTGVYEQYF. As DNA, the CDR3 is TGTGCCAGCAGCGCCGGGACAGGTGTATACGAGCAGTACTTC.

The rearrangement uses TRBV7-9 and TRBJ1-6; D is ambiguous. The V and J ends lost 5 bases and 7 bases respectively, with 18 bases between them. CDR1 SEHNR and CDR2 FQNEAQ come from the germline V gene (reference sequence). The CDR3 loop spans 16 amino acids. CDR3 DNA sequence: TGTGCCAGCAGCGCCCGAAGTGGACCCCAAAATTCACCCCTCCACTTT. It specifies CASSARSGPQNSPLHF.

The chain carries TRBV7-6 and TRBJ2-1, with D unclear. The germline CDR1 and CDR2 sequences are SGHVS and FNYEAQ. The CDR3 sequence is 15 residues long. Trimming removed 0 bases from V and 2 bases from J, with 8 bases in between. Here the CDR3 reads CASSLAPLTYNEQFF. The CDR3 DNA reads TGTGCCAGCAGCTTAGCGCCTCTGACCTACAATGAGCAGTTCTTC.

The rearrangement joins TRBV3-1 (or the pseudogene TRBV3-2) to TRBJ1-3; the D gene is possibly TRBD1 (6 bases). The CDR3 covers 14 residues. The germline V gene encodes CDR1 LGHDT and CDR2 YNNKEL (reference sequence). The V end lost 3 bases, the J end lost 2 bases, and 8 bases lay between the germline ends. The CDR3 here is CASSQGAPGNTIYF. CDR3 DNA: TGTGCCAGCAGCCAGGGGGCACCTGGAAACACCATATATTTT.

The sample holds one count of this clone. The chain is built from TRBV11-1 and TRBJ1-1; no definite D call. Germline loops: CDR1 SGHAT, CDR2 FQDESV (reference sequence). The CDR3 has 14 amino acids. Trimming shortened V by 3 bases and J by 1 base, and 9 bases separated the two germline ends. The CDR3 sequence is CASSFRLGNTEAFF. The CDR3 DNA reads TGTGCCAGCAGCTTCAGGCTTGGGAACACTGAAGCTTTCTTT.

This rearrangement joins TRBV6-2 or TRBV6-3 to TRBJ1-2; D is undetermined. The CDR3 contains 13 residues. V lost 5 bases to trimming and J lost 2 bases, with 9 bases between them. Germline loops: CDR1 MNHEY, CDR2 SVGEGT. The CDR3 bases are TGTGCCAGCAGTGTCGAGGAGAACTATGGCTACACCTTC. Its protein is CASSVEENYGYTF.

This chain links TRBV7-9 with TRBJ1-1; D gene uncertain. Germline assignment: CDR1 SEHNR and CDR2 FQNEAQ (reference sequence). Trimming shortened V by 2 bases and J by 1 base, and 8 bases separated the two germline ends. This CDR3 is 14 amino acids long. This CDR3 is CASSLFAGNTEAFF. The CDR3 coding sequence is TGTGCCAGCAGCTTATTCGCGGGGAACACTGAAGCTTTCTTT.

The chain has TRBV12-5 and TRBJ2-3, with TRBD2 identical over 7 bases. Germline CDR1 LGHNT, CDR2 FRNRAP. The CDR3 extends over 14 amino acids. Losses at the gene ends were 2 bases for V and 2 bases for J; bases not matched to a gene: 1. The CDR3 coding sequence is TGTGCTAGTGGTTTGCGGGGGGTCACAGATACGCAGTATTTT. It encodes CASGLRGVTDTQYF.

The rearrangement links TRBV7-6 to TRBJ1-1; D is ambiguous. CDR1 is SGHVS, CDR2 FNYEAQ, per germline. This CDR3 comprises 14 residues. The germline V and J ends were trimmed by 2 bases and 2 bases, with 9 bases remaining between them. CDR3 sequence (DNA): TGTGCCAGCAGCTTAATGAAAGATAACACTGAAGCTTTCTTT. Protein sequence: CASSLMKDNTEAFF.

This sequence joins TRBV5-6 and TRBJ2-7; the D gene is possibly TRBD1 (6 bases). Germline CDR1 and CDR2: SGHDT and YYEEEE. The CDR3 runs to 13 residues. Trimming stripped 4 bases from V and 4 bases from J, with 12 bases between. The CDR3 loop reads CASSLTTGYEQYF. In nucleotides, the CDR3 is TGTGCCAGCAGCCTTACGACAGGTTACGAGCAGTACTTC.

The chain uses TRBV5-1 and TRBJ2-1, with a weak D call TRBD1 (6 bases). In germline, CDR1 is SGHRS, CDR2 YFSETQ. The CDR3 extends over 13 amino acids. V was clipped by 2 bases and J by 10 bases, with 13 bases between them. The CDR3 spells CASSFGRTGEQFF. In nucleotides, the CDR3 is TGCGCCAGCAGCTTTGGGCGTACAGGGGAGCAGTTCTTC. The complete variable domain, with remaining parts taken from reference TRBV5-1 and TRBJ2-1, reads KAGVTQTPRYLIKTRGQQVTLSCSPISGHRSVSWYQQTPGQGLQFLFEYFSETQRNKGNFPGRFSGRQFSNSRSEMNVSTLELGDSALYLCASSFGRTGEQFFGPGTRLTVL.

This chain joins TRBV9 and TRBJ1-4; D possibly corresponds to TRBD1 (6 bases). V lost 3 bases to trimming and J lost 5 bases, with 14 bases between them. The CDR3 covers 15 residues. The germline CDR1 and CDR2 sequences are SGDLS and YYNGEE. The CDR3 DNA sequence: TGTGCCAGCAGCGCCCAGGGGCTGAGAAATGAAAAACTGTTTTTT. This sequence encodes CASSAQGLRNEKLFF. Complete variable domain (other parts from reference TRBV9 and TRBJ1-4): DSGVTQTPKHLITATGQRVTLRCSPRSGDLSVYWYQQSLDQGLQFLIQYYNGEERAKGNILERFSAQQFPDLHSELNLSSLELGDSALYFCASSAQGLRNEKLFFGSGTQLSVL.

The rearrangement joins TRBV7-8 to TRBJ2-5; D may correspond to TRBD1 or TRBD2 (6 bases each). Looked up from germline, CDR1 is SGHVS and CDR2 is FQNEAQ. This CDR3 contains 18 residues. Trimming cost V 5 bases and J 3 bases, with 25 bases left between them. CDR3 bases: TGTGCCAGCAGCATACGAGTTTGGTCGGGGGCCGAGGAAGAGACCCAGTACTTC. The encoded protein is CASSIRVWSGAEEETQYF.

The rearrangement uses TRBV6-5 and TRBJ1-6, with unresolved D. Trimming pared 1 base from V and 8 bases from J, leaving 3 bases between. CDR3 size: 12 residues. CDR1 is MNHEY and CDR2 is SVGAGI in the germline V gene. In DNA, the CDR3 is TGTGCCAGCAGTTACTTTGATTCACCCCTCCACTTT. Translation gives CASSYFDSPLHF.

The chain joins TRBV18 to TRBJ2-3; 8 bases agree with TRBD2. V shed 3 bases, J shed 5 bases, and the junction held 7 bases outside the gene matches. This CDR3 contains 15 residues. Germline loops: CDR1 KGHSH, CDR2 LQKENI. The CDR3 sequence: CASSPSRGGKDTQYF. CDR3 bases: TGTGCCAGCTCACCCAGCCGGGGGGGTAAAGATACGCAGTATTTT. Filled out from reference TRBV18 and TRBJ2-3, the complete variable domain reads NAGVMQNPRHLVRRRGQEARLRCSPMKGHSHVYWYRQLPEEGLKFMVYLQKENIIDESGMPKERFSAEFPKEGPSILRIQQVVRGDSAAYFCASSPSRGGKDTQYFGPGTRLTVL.

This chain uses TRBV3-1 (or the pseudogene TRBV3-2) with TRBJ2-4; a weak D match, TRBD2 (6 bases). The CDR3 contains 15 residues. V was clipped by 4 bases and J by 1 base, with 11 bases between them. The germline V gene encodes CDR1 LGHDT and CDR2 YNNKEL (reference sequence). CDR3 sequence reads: CASSPGGTAKNIQYF. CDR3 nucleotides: TGTGCCAGCAGCCCCGGAGGGACGGCCAAAAACATTCAGTACTTC.

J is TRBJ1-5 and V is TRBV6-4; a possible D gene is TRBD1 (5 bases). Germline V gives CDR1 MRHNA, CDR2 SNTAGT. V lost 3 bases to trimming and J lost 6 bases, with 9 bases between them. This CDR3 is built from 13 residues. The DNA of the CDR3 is TGTGCCAGCAGTGAACAGGAACTTCAGCCCCAGCATTTT. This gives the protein CASSEQELQPQHF.

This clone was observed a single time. DNA for the CDR3: TGTGCCAGCACCCAAGGGTTCGCTGGGGCCAACGTCCTGACTTTC. Protein: CASTQGFAGANVLTF. V usage is TRBV2 and J usage is TRBJ2-6; no clear D. The CDR3 runs 15 residues. CDR1 is SNHLY, CDR2 FYNNEI, per germline. V lost 7 bases and J 2 bases, leaving 12 bases between the germline ends.

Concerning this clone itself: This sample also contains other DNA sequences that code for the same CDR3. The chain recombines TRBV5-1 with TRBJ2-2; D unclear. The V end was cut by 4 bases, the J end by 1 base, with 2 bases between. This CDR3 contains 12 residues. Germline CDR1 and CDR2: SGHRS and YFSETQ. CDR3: CASSQNTGELFF. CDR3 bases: TGCGCCAGCAGCCAGAACACCGGGGAGCTGTTTTTT.

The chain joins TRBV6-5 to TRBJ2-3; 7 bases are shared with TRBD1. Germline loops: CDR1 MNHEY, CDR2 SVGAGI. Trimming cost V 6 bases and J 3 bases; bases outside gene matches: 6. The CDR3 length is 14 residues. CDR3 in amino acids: CASSNRGWTDTQYF. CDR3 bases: TGTGCCAGCAGCAACAGGGGTTGGACAGATACGCAGTATTTT.

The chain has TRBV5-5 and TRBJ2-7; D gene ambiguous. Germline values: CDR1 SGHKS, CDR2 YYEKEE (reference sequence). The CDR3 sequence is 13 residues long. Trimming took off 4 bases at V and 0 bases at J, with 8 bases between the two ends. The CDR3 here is CASSPAVSYEQYF. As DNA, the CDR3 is TGTGCCAGCAGCCCCGCGGTCTCCTACGAGCAGTACTTC.

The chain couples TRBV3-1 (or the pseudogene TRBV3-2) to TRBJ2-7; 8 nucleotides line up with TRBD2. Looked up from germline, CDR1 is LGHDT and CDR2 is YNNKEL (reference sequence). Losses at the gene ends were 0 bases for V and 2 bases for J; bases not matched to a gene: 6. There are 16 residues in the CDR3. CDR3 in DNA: TGTGCCAGCAGCCAAGATTTCCAGCGGGGGCCCTACGAGCAGTACTTC. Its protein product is CASSQDFQRGPYEQYF.

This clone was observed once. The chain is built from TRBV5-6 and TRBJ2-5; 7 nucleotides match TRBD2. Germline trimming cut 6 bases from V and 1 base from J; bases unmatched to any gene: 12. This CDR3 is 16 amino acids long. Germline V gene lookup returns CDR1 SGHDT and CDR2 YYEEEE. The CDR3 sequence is CASNFYGGGGQETQYF. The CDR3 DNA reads TGTGCCAGCAATTTCTACGGCGGGGGAGGCCAAGAGACCCAGTACTTC.